This passage covers 8 T cell receptor beta chains from one sample sequenced in a study of response to subunit inactivated influenza vaccine. TCRdb re-analysed the RT-PCR reads in MiXCR, keeping a single row per CDR3 protein. The table includes approximately 570,000 distinct CDR3 sequences, 6% to 9% detected once. The sequences come from PBMCs from blood, collected around 25 months after vaccination. The receptors were sampled from a man aged 50 to 69 who received an inactivated influenza vaccine.

V usage is TRBV5-4 and J usage is TRBJ2-1, with TRBD2 matching over 12 bases. From germline, CDR1 is SGHNT and CDR2 YYREEE (reference sequence). V lost 3 bases and J lost 9; bases outside the gene matches: 7. The CDR3 has 15 residues. CDR3 amino acids: CASSSLAGGLSEQFF. CDR3 DNA sequence: TGTGCCAGCAGCTCCCTAGCGGGGGGGCTCAGTGAGCAGTTCTTC.

The sample holds a few counts of this clonotype. The V call is TRBV20-1, the J call TRBJ2-5, with D possibly matching TRBD2 (6 bases). There are 12 residues in the CDR3. V was shortened by 4 bases and J by 7 bases, with 13 bases between the two germline ends. CDR1 and CDR2 from the germline V gene are DFQATT and SNEGSKA (reference sequence). CDR3 sequence: CSANSGDGTQYF. CDR3 bases: TGCAGTGCTAATAGCGGCGATGGGACCCAGTACTTC.

This clonotype was counted ten times or more. V gene TRBV6-1 combines with J gene TRBJ1-2; 7 positions agree with TRBD1. Germline loops: CDR1 MNHNS, CDR2 SASEGT. The CDR3 runs to 13 residues. The trim removed 6 bases at V and 5 bases at J, leaving 6 bases unmatched. The CDR3 DNA sequence: TGTGCCAGCAGAGGAGGACAGGCGTATGGCTACACCTTC. Its translation: CASRGGQAYGYTF.

Regarding this clonotype: The junction departs from germline at one end; a sequencing error may be responsible. This chain links TRBV28 with TRBJ1-5; possibly TRBD1 for D (6 bases). Germline CDR1 and CDR2: MDHEN and SYDVKM. This CDR3 has 16 residues. In nucleotides, the CDR3 is TGTGCCAGCAGTTTATTGGTCACAGGGAGCAATCAGCACCAGCATTTT. The encoded protein is CASSLLVTGSNQHQHF. Full variable domain (remainder filled in from reference TRBV28 and TRBJ1-5): DVKVTQSSRYLVKRTGEKVFLECVQDMDHENMFWYRQDPGLGLRLIYFSYDVKMKEKGDIPEGYSVSREKKERFSLILESASTNQTSMYLCASSLLVTGSNQHQHFGDGTRLSIL.

Notes on this clonotype: No conserved phenylalanine or tryptophan is present at the end of the CDR3, so a read error is the likely explanation. The chain links TRBV6-5 to TRBJ2-7; D tentatively fits TRBD1 or TRBD2 (5 bases each). CDR1 and CDR2 from the germline V gene are MNHEY and SVGAGI. This CDR3 contains 15 residues. The V end was cut by 0 bases, the J end by 2 bases, with 11 bases between. For the CDR3, the DNA is TGTGCCAGCAGTTACTCGAGGGGCAGCCCCTACGAGCAGTACCTC. Protein product: CASSYSRGSPYEQYL.

This clonotype was observed at least ten times. The gene calls are TRBV9 and TRBJ1-1, with D hard to call. Germline-derived CDR1 and CDR2 are SGDLS and YYNGEE. Trimming stripped 4 bases from V and 7 bases from J, with 23 bases between. The CDR3 sequence is 16 residues long. The CDR3 is CASSPRSNVVRIEAFF. In DNA, the CDR3 is TGTGCCAGCAGCCCCCGGTCAAATGTGGTTAGGATTGAAGCTTTCTTT. Full variable domain (rest looked up from reference TRBV9 and TRBJ1-1): DSGVTQTPKHLITATGQRVTLRCSPRSGDLSVYWYQQSLDQGLQFLIQYYNGEERAKGNILERFSAQQFPDLHSELNLSSLELGDSALYFCASSPRSNVVRIEAFFGQGTRLTVV.

V is TRBV7-2 and J is TRBJ1-3; D not certain. The V end was cut by 0 bases, the J end by 4 bases, with 7 bases between. Germline values: CDR1 SGHTA, CDR2 FQGNSA. CDR3 length: 14 residues. DNA of the CDR3: TGTGCCAGCAGCTTAGCCTTGGAAGGAAACACCATATATTTT. This translates into CASSLALEGNTIYF.

The CDR3: CASSSQEKLFF. CDR3 nucleotide sequence: TGTGCCAGCAGCTCTCAGGAAAAACTGTTTTTT. The rearrangement uses TRBV7-6 and TRBJ1-4; no definite D call. The length of the CDR3 is 11 residues. The V end lost 4 bases, the J end lost 8 bases, and 5 bases lay between the germline ends. Per germline, CDR1 SGHVS and CDR2 FNYEAQ.